One T cell receptor (beta chain) is described in this entry. This clone was recorded a few times. Its antigen is not yet known. No much larger clone exists at a distance of one base, and base qualities are not known. The identical CDR3 is also encoded by other nucleotide sequences in the sample. These data belong to a study of shared clonotypes between healthy human individuals (dated by TCRdb to the early 2020s). With regard to the full study: The cohort comprised a couple of women and a few men aged 18 to 49 years. For each donor, CD4 naive and CD4 memory were each run on three plates, CD8 naive on two plates, and CD8 memory on one plate. To estimate repertoire size and how much clonotypes are shared between individuals, the study performed deep sequencing of blood TCR repertoires from about five healthy adults. To increase sequencing depth and limit assay-specific biases, different laboratories used diverse techniques to prepare libraries and sequence TCR repertoires. Each donor's leukapheresis produced roughly between roughly 0.85 and 10 billion PBMCs. What the authors observed across the whole study: The genetic and exposure-history diversity represented was limited by the small number of donors. Pairwise subsampling led to the expectation that sequencing depth would affect the degree of clonotype sharing among donors. Rarefaction of sorted-subset datasets indicated incomplete sequencing despite the large sequencing depth. Naive subsets generally had larger estimated clonotype richness than memory subsets did. Sampling was limited to blood, and TCR repertoires in tissue likely differ from TCR repertoires in blood. When a handful of donors were compared, the shared fraction of clonotypes was around 5% for naive CD4, around 4% for naive CD8, more than 2% for memory CD4, and 0.35% to 0.4% for memory CD8. Clonotypes shared by all four sorted-subset donors showed higher generation probabilities than non-shared clonotypes.

V was cut back by 1 base and J by 3 bases, leaving a gap of 10 bases between them. The cysteine opens and the phenylalanine closes a CDR3 of 14 amino acids. The sequence is cut down to CDR3 DNA, 42 bases in frame from base 1. Taken from the germline V gene, the CDR1 and CDR2 loops are LGHNA and YNFKEQ. Healthy HIV-negative adults with no recently reported acute infections or vaccinations were included as donors. Every donor was a Caucasian adult living in Nashville, Tennessee, USA. CD4+ T cells were enriched by magnetic negative selection; naive cells were then positively selected on CD45RA, and the negative fraction formed the memory subset. Blood was obtained by leukapheresis, after which PBMCs were separated by Ficoll-Histopaque density gradient centrifugation and cryopreserved in liquid nitrogen vapor phase. Purity and quantity of every magnetically sorted T cell population were checked by analytical flow cytometry. Genomic DNA was isolated from every sorted fraction and measured by UV absorbance on a Nanodrop 2000c.

Using the deep immunoSEQ assay, TCR CDR3 regions were amplified from genomic DNA by multiplex PCR. Extracted genomic DNA from each cell subset was distributed evenly across all wells of several immunoSEQ 96-well plates, and each plate was treated as a replicate. For sorted subsets, around 200 ng genomic DNA, equal to tens of thousands of T cell genomes, was loaded into each replicate PCR. The purified libraries were quantified using a Qubit 3.0 fluorometer, sized with a Bioanalyzer 2100, and then quantified again using the KAPA Library Quantification kit. Every immunoSEQ 96-well plate was sequenced on a dedicated single-read 150-cycle Illumina NextSeq 550 flow cell. In the paper's pipeline: Because the immunoSEQ output held only junctional sequences and lacked quality scores, the filtering could not match the filtering applied to full-length reads. Sequences were annotated with PyIR, a Python wrapper for IgBLAST v1.9, using IMGT germline references to assign V/J genes and CDR3. Reads were removed for weak V/J assignments (E-value above 1e-6), missing CDR3, stop codons, out-of-frame junctions, or ambiguous translated residues. V3J clonotypes were defined as sequences sharing an identical inferred V gene, J gene, and CDR3 amino acid sequence. To compute the percentage overlap between repertoires, the number of shared unique clonotypes was divided by the size of the smaller repertoire. Richness of each repertoire was evaluated using RTK rarefaction, the Chao1 estimator, and Recon v2.1 estimates of unobserved clonotypes. Generation probabilities were computed with OLGA for all TCRbeta clonotypes obtained by the gDNA method from a few donors. TCRdb limited this immuneACCESS table to in-frame rearrangements with V and J called. A share of clones is missing; checked studies link under half to unresolved V genes, and the rest is unexplained. V and J calls and clone size come straight from that table; D and trimming were deduced from the DNA. The sample profile shows around 1.1 million clones; 70% to 80% of them were found once. The ten largest account for roughly 0.55% of the sample.

The sequenced sample consisted of memory CD4+ T cells from PBMCs. The sample's cell subset or site label, decoded: CD45RA-negative fraction. The rearranged chain carries TRBV4-2 and TRBJ2-7; TRBD2 might be the D gene, on 5 matching bases. This TCR was sampled from a man aged 18 to 30 in good health. Some clones in this sample may be carry-over from other donors' samples. Read as DNA, the sequence is TGTGCCAGCAGCCAAGGCGATGGACTCTACGAGCAGTACTTC. The encoded protein is CASSQGDGLYEQYF.